There are a few counts of the clone carrying this TCR beta chain. The record originates from a study of CD8 T cells in Susac syndrome. The RNA input was about 0.5 to 1 ug, and it was reverse transcribed with random hexamers. Using its own MiXCR run on the immunoSEQ multiplex PCR reads, TCRdb lists one record per CDR3 protein. Among 150,000 to 200,000 distinct CDR3 sequences listed, roughly 95% were seen once. The length of the CDR3 is 15 residues. After removal of 5 bases from V and 7 bases from J, the junction contained 13 bases not matched to a gene. The sequencing input was CD8+ T cells from PBMCs. The V and J genes are TRBV12-3 or TRBV12-4 and TRBJ2-7; 8 nucleotides align to TRBD1. The TCR sequence derives from a human donor with multiple sclerosis. CDR3: CASSPGAGGIREQYF. The CDR3 region has the DNA TGTGCCAGCAGTCCTGGGGCAGGGGGCATTCGGGAGCAGTACTTC.